Sequencing of this TCR beta chain was carried out in a study of blood T cell repertoires in COVID-19. About the study: Material from acute and convalescent COVID-19 was sourced from the United States, Italy and Spain. The cDNA or gDNA used as material had been derived from T cells, B-cell-depleted T cells, or PBMCs.

The V gene lost 0 bases and the J gene lost 7 bases, with 8 bases spanning the gap. Germline values: CDR1 SGHRS, CDR2 YFSETQ. The CDR3 contains 14 residues. Authors' processing steps: For nucleated cells, counts were estimated from reference gene primer amplification. Only in-frame clones appear in the TCRdb table, and some are missing; sequencing was by immunoSEQ multiplex PCR. V and J calls and clone size are as listed in that table; D and trimming were resolved from the DNA. The data contain about 170,000 clones, 84% of them seen just once; the ten biggest clones take up less than 3%. Sequencing used peripheral blood. V is TRBV5-1 and J is TRBJ1-6; the D is unclear. This clonotype originated in a human donor with acute or convalescent COVID-19. The donor label of this sample is uncertain. CDR3: CASSLGANNSPLHF. CDR3 bases: TGCGCCAGCAGCTTGGGCGCCAACAATTCACCCCTCCACTTT.